This passage covers 27 T cell receptor beta chains from one sample sequenced in a study of blood T cell repertoires in COVID-19. Here immunoSEQ multiplex PCR was the method, and the copy in TCRdb shows in-frame clones only, minus some. The sample gives under 250,000 clones, about four fifths of which show up once; about 4.8% is in the top ten. The sample taken for sequencing was PBMCs or T cells enriched from blood (not recorded which). The receptor set was obtained from a woman aged 45-59 years who had been exposed to COVID-19.

V usage is TRBV29-1 and J usage is TRBJ2-3; TRBD1 might be the D (7 bases). CDR3 length: 14 residues. V lost 6 bases and J 5 bases, leaving 18 bases between the germline ends. Looked up from germline, CDR1 is SQVTM and CDR2 is ANQGSEA. The CDR3 DNA is TGCAGCGTCCAGGGGGGTAGTGGGGGAGATACGCAGTATTTT. It yields the protein CSVQGGSGGDTQYF.

This chain connects TRBV27 to TRBJ1-1, with TRBD1 identical over 11 bases. Germline assignment: CDR1 MNHEY and CDR2 SMNVEV (reference sequence). The CDR3 is made up of 17 amino acids. J was trimmed by 6 bases and V by 2 bases; bases with no gene match: 11. CDR3 in DNA: TGTGCCAGCAGTTTACTTGGGACAGGGGGTCCGAGGGCTGAAGCTTTCTTT. It specifies CASSLLGTGGPRAEAFF.

DNA of the CDR3: TGCAGCATACGGGACACTGCTAGCACAGATACGCAGTATTTT. Protein: CSIRDTASTDTQYF. The V call is TRBV29-1, the J call TRBJ2-3, with D tentatively TRBD1 (6 bases). V dropped 8 bases and J dropped 0 bases, with 15 bases sitting between them. The CDR3 length is 14 residues. CDR1 and CDR2 (germline): SQVTM, ANQGSEA.

The chain combines TRBV6-4 with TRBJ2-3; possibly TRBD1 for D (5 bases). The V gene's germline CDR1 is MRHNA and CDR2 SNTAGT. Trimming shortened V by 9 bases and J by 2 bases, and 18 bases separated the two germline ends. This CDR3 region has 15 residues. The CDR3 coding sequence is TGTGCCAGAAACGCGGACAAATGGCACACAGATACGCAGTATTTT. The encoded protein is CARNADKWHTDTQYF.

This clone was seen only once. CDR3 protein: CASSEEGNTEAFF. CDR3 DNA sequence: TGTGCCAGCAGTGAGGAGGGGAACACTGAAGCTTTCTTT. J is TRBJ1-1 and V is TRBV2; no clear D. The CDR3 spans 13 residues. With 3 bases removed from V and 1 base from J, the gap between germline ends came to 6 bases. Germline assignment: CDR1 SNHLY and CDR2 FYNNEI.

This clone was picked up one time. The chain recombines TRBV6-5 with TRBJ1-2; D call uncertain. This CDR3 region has 13 residues. The germline CDR1 and CDR2 sequences are MNHEY and SVGAGI. Trimming left V 2 bases short and J 10 bases short, with 14 bases between. The CDR3 DNA follows: TGTGCCAGCAGTTACGCTGTCCGGGTTAACTACACCTTC. It encodes CASSYAVRVNYTF.

This chain links TRBV4-1 with TRBJ2-7; D gene unclear. The V end lost 0 bases, the J end lost 4 bases, and 7 bases lay between the germline ends. The CDR3 totals 13 residues. The germline V gene encodes CDR1 MGHRA and CDR2 YSYEKL. The CDR3 coding sequence is TGCGCCAGCAGCCAAGAGGTCGGGTACGAGCAGTACTTC. Translation: CASSQEVGYEQYF.

The chain recombines TRBV5-4 with TRBJ2-5, with 11 bases matching TRBD2. Germline CDR1 is SGHNT and CDR2 is YYREEE (reference sequence). The CDR3 has 15 residues. The V gene end was trimmed by 3 bases and the J gene end by 2 bases; junction bases not matched to a gene: 3. CDR3 nucleotide sequence: TGTGCCAGCAGCTCGGGACTAGCGGCTCAAGAGACCCAGTACTTC. Encoded protein: CASSSGLAAQETQYF.

This clone has more than one count but fewer than ten. The V call is TRBV12-5, the J call TRBJ1-5; D gene ambiguous. V gave up 0 bases and J gave up 2 bases, with 8 bases separating them. Germline-derived CDR1 and CDR2 are LGHNT and FRNRAP. The length of the CDR3 is 15 residues. The CDR3 sequence: CASGLVIGGNQPQHF. CDR3 nucleotide sequence: TGTGCTAGTGGTTTGGTGATCGGAGGCAATCAGCCCCAGCATTTT.

V and J are TRBV6-5 and TRBJ2-2; D ambiguous. Germline-derived CDR1 and CDR2 are MNHEY and SVGAGI. Deletions cut 4 bases from V and 3 bases from J, with 3 bases between. There are 12 residues in the CDR3. The CDR3 DNA reads as TGTGCCAGCAGTTCGTACACCGGGGAGCTGTTTTTT. It is translated as CASSSYTGELFF.

For this clone: Other nucleotide sequences in the sample specify the same CDR3. The chain joins TRBV11-1 to TRBJ2-5; 8 nucleotides agree with TRBD2. In germline, CDR1 is SGHAT, CDR2 FQDESV (reference sequence). The CDR3 is 13 residues long. After removal of 2 bases from V and 5 bases from J, the junction contained 1 base not matched to a gene. This CDR3 is CASSLRLAETQYF. CDR3 nucleotide sequence: TGTGCCAGCAGCTTACGACTAGCGGAGACCCAGTACTTC.

J is TRBJ2-7 and V is TRBV6-1; D possibly corresponds to TRBD1 (6 bases). Germline CDR1 reads MNHNS; CDR2 reads SASEGT. The CDR3 has 16 amino acids. V lost 1 base and J 0 bases, leaving 13 bases between the germline ends. CDR3: CASSEGNWGRSYEQYF. CDR3 DNA sequence: TGTGCCAGCAGTGAAGGGAATTGGGGGCGCTCCTACGAGCAGTACTTC.

This rearrangement joins TRBV2 to TRBJ2-3; 11 nucleotides line up with TRBD2. Germline V gene sequence: CDR1 SNHLY, CDR2 FYNNEI. The CDR3 loop spans 15 amino acids. The J segment lost 4 bases and the V segment lost 4 bases, leaving 4 bases of the junction unmatched. The CDR3, as DNA: TGTGCCAGCAGTGTTAGCGGGGGGGAGTCAGATACGCAGTATTTT. Translated: CASSVSGGESDTQYF.

The chain is built from TRBV7-9 and TRBJ1-2; D possibly corresponds to TRBD1 (5 bases). The germline V gene has CDR1 SEHNR and CDR2 FQNEAQ (reference sequence). The V and J ends lost 5 bases and 6 bases respectively, with 19 bases between them. The CDR3 loop spans 15 amino acids. The CDR3 nucleotides are TGTGCCAGCAGCCACAGGCGGCAGGACATGGATGGCTACACCTTC. Translated: CASSHRRQDMDGYTF.

The genes are TRBV5-1 and TRBJ1-6; D possibly corresponds to TRBD1 (5 bases). CDR3 length: 16 residues. Germline V gene sequence: CDR1 SGHRS, CDR2 YFSETQ. Trimming cost V 4 bases and J 5 bases, with 16 bases left between them. In DNA, the CDR3 is TGCGCCAGCAGCCCCGGAGACAGAGTCGATAATTCACCCCTCCACTTT. Its protein product is CASSPGDRVDNSPLHF.

V gene TRBV7-2 combines with J gene TRBJ2-5; 7 bases are shared with TRBD1. This CDR3 region has 15 residues. The germline V gene has CDR1 SGHTA and CDR2 FQGNSA. Unmatched junction bases numbered 8, after V lost 5 bases and J lost 2 bases. CDR3 sequence: CASSQTGQRQETQYF. As DNA, the CDR3 is TGTGCCAGCAGCCAAACGGGACAGAGACAAGAGACCCAGTACTTC. The complete variable domain, with remaining parts taken from reference TRBV7-2 and TRBJ2-5, reads GAGVSQSPSNKVTEKGKDVELRCDPISGHTALYWYRQSLGQGLEFLIYFQGNSAPDKSGLPSDRFSAERTGGSVSTLTIQRTQQEDSAVYLCASSQTGQRQETQYFGPGTRLLVL.

The chain links TRBV9 to TRBJ1-1; D is ambiguous. V dropped 0 bases and J dropped 2 bases, with 8 bases sitting between them. The CDR3 spans 14 residues. Germline-derived CDR1 and CDR2 are SGDLS and YYNGEE. This CDR3 reads CASSVAPFNTEAFF. The DNA of the CDR3 is TGTGCCAGCAGCGTAGCCCCCTTCAACACTGAAGCTTTCTTT.

The V call is TRBV3-1 (or the pseudogene TRBV3-2), the J call TRBJ1-1; 7 nucleotides align to TRBD1. CDR3 length equals 11 residues. The germline V gene encodes CDR1 LGHDT and CDR2 YNNKEL (reference sequence). After removal of 4 bases from V and 9 bases from J, the junction contained 2 bases not matched to a gene. The CDR3 loop reads CASSLQGKAFF. The CDR3 nucleotides read TGTGCCAGCAGCCTACAGGGGAAAGCTTTCTTT.

The chain joins TRBV5-6 to TRBJ2-7, with D perhaps TRBD1 (6 bases). V dropped 2 bases and J dropped 7 bases, with 19 bases sitting between them. The CDR3 sequence is 15 residues long. The germline CDR1 and CDR2 sequences are SGHDT and YYEEEE. Here the CDR3 DNA reads TGTGCCAGCAGCTTACAGGGCCTCTCTCTACGAGAGCAGTACTTC. It translates to CASSLQGLSLREQYF.

The rearrangement joins TRBV19 to TRBJ2-1; 10 bases match TRBD2. Germline trimming cut 3 bases from V and 4 bases from J; bases unmatched to any gene: 6. The CDR3 runs 16 residues. Germline V gene lookup returns CDR1 LNHDA and CDR2 SQIVND (reference sequence). CDR3 in amino acids: CASSISSGGAYNEQFF. CDR3 DNA sequence: TGTGCCAGTAGTATTTCGAGCGGGGGGGCTTACAATGAGCAGTTCTTC.

This chain connects TRBV9 to TRBJ2-2; possible D gene TRBD1, 5 bases. Germline CDR1 and CDR2: SGDLS and YYNGEE. V dropped 0 bases and J dropped 2 bases, with 14 bases sitting between them. The CDR3 sequence is 17 residues long. The CDR3 DNA follows: TGTGCCAGCAGCGTAGCTGGGGCAGGATTAAACACCGGGGAGCTGTTTTTT. Translating it yields CASSVAGAGLNTGELFF.

This chain uses TRBV7-2 with TRBJ2-7, with D perhaps TRBD2 (5 bases). The CDR3 covers 13 residues. Per germline, CDR1 SGHTA and CDR2 FQGNSA. The V end lost 6 bases, the J end lost 7 bases, and 16 bases lay between the germline ends. The CDR3 nucleotides read TGTGCCAGCAGTCCCCGGGCTCGAGGGGAGCAGTACTTC. It codes for CASSPRARGEQYF.

V usage is TRBV6-5 and J usage is TRBJ1-2; D unresolved. The V and J ends lost 8 bases and 1 base respectively, with 14 bases between them. Per germline, CDR1 MNHEY and CDR2 SVGAGI. The CDR3 length is 14 residues. The CDR3 region has the DNA TGTGCCAGCCGCATCCGGACTATTAACTATGGCTACACCTTC. Translation gives CASRIRTINYGYTF.

The chain combines TRBV4-1 with TRBJ1-2; D gene ambiguous. The V gene lost 0 bases and the J gene lost 8 bases, with 19 bases spanning the gap. Looked up from germline, CDR1 is MGHRA and CDR2 is YSYEKL. The CDR3 length is 16 residues. CDR3 bases: TGCGCCAGCAGCCAAGATGCGTCCGGACTTATGGCGGGCTACACCTTC. The encoded protein is CASSQDASGLMAGYTF.

The genes are TRBV23-1 and TRBJ2-7; 8 nucleotides agree with TRBD1. TRBV23-1 is sorted into the ORF group, with uncertain function. Unmatched junction bases numbered 6, after V lost 7 bases and J lost 4 bases. The CDR3 totals 13 residues. For the CDR3, the DNA is TGCGCCAGCAATCGGACAGGGACTTACGAGCAGTACTTC. Its translation is CASNRTGTYEQYF.

V and J are TRBV4-3 and TRBJ1-2, with TRBD1 matching over 8 bases. The CDR3 has 14 amino acids. J gave up 8 bases and V 0 bases, and 5 bases lay outside the gene matches. The V gene's germline CDR1 is LGHNA and CDR2 YSLEER. The CDR3, as DNA: TGCGCCAGCAGCCAAGACCAGGGGGCGAGGGGCTACACCTTC. This sequence encodes CASSQDQGARGYTF.

V and J are TRBV12-3 or TRBV12-4 and TRBJ2-1; unclear D gene. The CDR3 consists of 11 residues. V lost 3 bases to trimming and J lost 8 bases, with 5 bases between them. DNA of the CDR3: TGTGCCAGCAGTTTTCGGGATGAGCAGTTCTTC. Encoded protein: CASSFRDEQFF.